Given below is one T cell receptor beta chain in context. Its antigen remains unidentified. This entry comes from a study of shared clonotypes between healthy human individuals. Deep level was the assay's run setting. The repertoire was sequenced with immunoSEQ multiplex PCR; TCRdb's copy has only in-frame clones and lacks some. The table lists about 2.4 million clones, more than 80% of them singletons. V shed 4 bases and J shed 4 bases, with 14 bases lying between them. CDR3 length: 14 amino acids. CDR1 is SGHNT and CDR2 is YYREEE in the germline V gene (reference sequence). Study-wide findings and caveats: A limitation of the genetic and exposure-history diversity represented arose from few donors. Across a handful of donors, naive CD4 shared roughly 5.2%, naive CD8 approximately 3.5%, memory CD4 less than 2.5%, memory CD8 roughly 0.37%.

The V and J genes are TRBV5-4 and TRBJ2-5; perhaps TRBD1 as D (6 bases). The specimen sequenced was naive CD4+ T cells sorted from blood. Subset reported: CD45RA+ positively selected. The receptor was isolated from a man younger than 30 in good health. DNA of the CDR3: TGTGCCAGCAGCCCACAGGGAAGGGGAGAGACCCAGTACTTC. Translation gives CASSPQGRGETQYF.